The 22 T cell receptor beta chains listed next were all sequenced from one sample in a study of blood T cell repertoires in COVID-19. This table comes from immunoSEQ multiplex PCR, and its TCRdb copy is limited to in-frame clones, with some not included. The repertoire has 250,000 or so clones, around 83% of them found once; the top ten carry about 9.6%. The sample comprised peripheral blood. All receptors come from a man older than 75 with acute or convalescent COVID-19.

This sequence joins TRBV11-2 and TRBJ2-2; D is ambiguous. The CDR3 is 14 amino acids. Trimming pared 0 bases from V and 9 bases from J, leaving 11 bases between. CDR1 and CDR2 from the germline V gene are SGHAT and FQNNGV. The DNA of the CDR3 is TGTGCCAGCAGCTTAGATGGATATGGGCGGGAGCTGTTTTTT. It specifies CASSLDGYGRELFF. The full variable domain, its missing parts supplied by reference TRBV11-2 and TRBJ2-2, is EAGVAQSPRYKIIEKRQSVAFWCNPISGHATLYWYQQILGQGPKLLIQFQNNGVVDDSQLPKDRFSAERLKGVDSTLKIQPAKLEDSAVYLCASSLDGYGRELFFGEGSRLTVL.

The chain couples TRBV2 to TRBJ2-3; maybe TRBD1 (5 bases). The germline gives CDR1 SNHLY, CDR2 FYNNEI. The CDR3 covers 14 residues. The V end lost 9 bases, the J end lost 2 bases, and 15 bases lay between the germline ends. The CDR3 loop is CASRETANTDTQYF. For the CDR3, the DNA is TGTGCCAGTAGAGAGACAGCCAACACAGATACGCAGTATTTT.

The chain recombines TRBV6-4 with TRBJ2-3; 7 nucleotides match TRBD2. V dropped 1 base and J dropped 2; count of bases not matched to a gene: 3. Germline loops: CDR1 MRHNA, CDR2 SNTAGT. The CDR3 has 15 residues. The CDR3 loop is CASSDWGGNTDTQYF. CDR3 nucleotide sequence: TGTGCCAGCAGTGACTGGGGGGGAAACACAGATACGCAGTATTTT.

The V gene is TRBV7-6, the J gene TRBJ1-3, with 7 bases aligning to TRBD1. This CDR3 spans 16 amino acids. The germline V gene has CDR1 SGHVS and CDR2 FNYEAQ. The V and J ends lost 5 bases and 0 bases, in that order; junction bases with no gene match: 7. The CDR3 DNA is TGTGCCAGCAGCCCGATAGGGGGCTCCTCTGGAAACACCATATATTTT. This gives the protein CASSPIGGSSGNTIYF. The whole variable domain, remainder taken from reference TRBV7-6 and TRBJ1-3, is GAGVSQSPRYKVTKRGQDVALRCDPISGHVSLYWYRQALGQGPEFLTYFNYEAQQDKSGLPNDRFSAERPEGSISTLTIQRTEQRDSAMYRCASSPIGGSSGNTIYFGEGSWLTVV.

The V and J genes are TRBV23-1 and TRBJ1-1; 10 positions match TRBD1. TRBV23-1 carries the ORF label, with uncertain function. V gave up 1 base and J gave up 5 bases; unmatched junction bases: 10. The length of the CDR3 is 17 residues. The CDR3 bases are TGCGCCAGCAGTCAATTCCCCCGGGACAGGGGCGCAACTGAAGCTTTCTTT. Its protein product is CASSQFPRDRGATEAFF.

The chain has TRBV19 and TRBJ2-7; 7 positions match TRBD1. The V gene end was trimmed by 4 bases and the J gene end by 6 bases; junction bases not matched to a gene: 12. CDR3 length: 15 residues. Germline CDR1 reads LNHDA; CDR2 reads SQIVND (reference sequence). CDR3 residues: CASSRPTGWSSEQYF. For the CDR3, the DNA is TGTGCCAGTAGTAGGCCGACAGGGTGGTCGTCCGAGCAGTACTTC.

V usage is TRBV3-1 (or the pseudogene TRBV3-2) and J usage is TRBJ2-1; 10 bases agree with TRBD2. Per germline, CDR1 LGHDT and CDR2 YNNKEL (reference sequence). J was trimmed by 7 bases and V by 4 bases; bases with no gene match: 10. The CDR3 is 16 amino acids. CDR3 sequence reads: CASSLTGTSVVNEQFF. The CDR3 DNA reads TGTGCCAGCAGCCTTACCGGGACTAGCGTAGTAAATGAGCAGTTCTTC.

V is TRBV5-1 and J is TRBJ2-1; 8 bases line up with TRBD2. CDR1 is SGHRS, CDR2 YFSETQ, per germline. V shed 0 bases and J 0 bases; nucleotides not matched to a gene: 2. This CDR3 is built from 16 residues. CDR3 residues: CASSLVAGGSYNEQFF. CDR3 sequence (DNA): TGCGCCAGCAGCTTGGTGGCGGGGGGCTCCTACAATGAGCAGTTCTTC.

This clone showed up just once. This sequence joins TRBV7-2 and TRBJ2-7; weak D call: TRBD1 (6 bases). Trimming removed 0 bases at V and 2 bases at J, with 8 bases between. The CDR3 consists of 14 residues. Germline V gene sequence: CDR1 SGHTA, CDR2 FQGNSA. The DNA for the CDR3 is TGTGCCAGCAGCTTAGCCAGGGGAGCCTACGAGCAGTACTTC. Encoded protein: CASSLARGAYEQYF. The variable domain in full, with the rest retrieved from reference TRBV7-2 and TRBJ2-7, is GAGVSQSPSNKVTEKGKDVELRCDPISGHTALYWYRQSLGQGLEFLIYFQGNSAPDKSGLPSDRFSAERTGGSVSTLTIQRTQQEDSAVYLCASSLARGAYEQYFGPGTRLTVT.

V usage is TRBV7-9 and J usage is TRBJ1-1; 7 nucleotides line up with TRBD1. The V segment lost 5 bases and the J segment 0 bases; nucleotides outside the gene matches: 6. In germline, CDR1 is SEHNR, CDR2 FQNEAQ (reference sequence). The CDR3 spans 15 residues. CDR3 protein: CASSVPGGMNTEAFF. CDR3 bases: TGTGCCAGCAGCGTCCCAGGGGGGATGAACACTGAAGCTTTCTTT.

The CDR3 nucleotides read TGTGCCAGCAGCCTCGGACAGGGGGCTTTCGAGCAGTACTTC. The encoded protein is CASSLGQGAFEQYF. V is TRBV6-5 and J is TRBJ2-7, with 11 bases fitting TRBD1. The CDR3 sequence is 14 residues long. V lost 6 bases and J lost 6; bases outside the gene matches: 7. Germline values: CDR1 MNHEY, CDR2 SVGAGI.

V and J are TRBV7-8 and TRBJ1-2; tentative D call: TRBD1 (6 bases). Deletions cut 1 base from V and 5 bases from J, with 14 bases between. The CDR3 has 15 residues. Germline V gene data show CDR1 as SGHVS and CDR2 as FQNEAQ. The CDR3 protein is CASSLVAGGGYGYTF. The CDR3 DNA is TGTGCCAGCAGCTTAGTAGCGGGGGGCGGGTATGGCTACACCTTC.

The CDR3 spells CGTGDEQYF. As DNA, the CDR3 is TGTGGGACGGGGGACGAGCAGTACTTC. J is TRBJ2-7 and V is TRBV7-9; weak D call: TRBD2 (6 bases). Looked up from germline, CDR1 is SEHNR and CDR2 is FQNEAQ (reference sequence). The CDR3 runs 9 residues.

This clone was observed a few times. The rearrangement links TRBV29-1 to TRBJ2-7; 8 nucleotides match TRBD1. The V and J ends lost 6 bases and 5 bases, in that order; junction bases with no gene match: 6. Per germline, CDR1 SQVTM and CDR2 ANQGSEA. The CDR3 is made up of 12 amino acids. CDR3 DNA: TGCAGCGTAAAACAGGGGGTCCACGAGCAGTACTTC. Translated, it gives CSVKQGVHEQYF.

The rearrangement uses TRBV5-1 and TRBJ2-2; 10 bases match TRBD1. Per the germline V gene, CDR1 is SGHRS and CDR2 is YFSETQ. The CDR3 length is 14 residues. J lost 5 bases, V lost 5 bases, and 3 bases had no gene match. The CDR3 nucleotides read TGCGCCAGCAGTTGGACAGGGGGTACCGGGGAGCTGTTTTTT. Translated, it gives CASSWTGGTGELFF.

This clone came up once. The gene calls are TRBV5-8 and TRBJ2-7; tentative D call: TRBD1 (6 bases). Trimming removed 1 base from V and 0 bases from J, with 11 bases in between. The CDR3 runs 15 residues. Germline-derived CDR1 and CDR2 are SGHTS and YDEGEE. Here the CDR3 reads CASSLYGGVSYEQYF. The CDR3, as DNA: TGTGCCAGCAGCTTGTATGGGGGCGTCTCCTACGAGCAGTACTTC. The entire variable domain, with the rest obtained from reference TRBV5-8 and TRBJ2-7, is as follows: EAGVTQSPTHLIKTRGQQATLRCSPISGHTSVYWYQQALGLGLQFLLWYDEGEERNRGNFPPRFSGRQFPNYSSELNVNALELEDSALYLCASSLYGGVSYEQYFGPGTRLTVT.

The chain has TRBV18 and TRBJ2-3; 7 nucleotides align to TRBD2. This CDR3 is 13 amino acids long. Germline-derived CDR1 and CDR2 are KGHSH and LQKENI. The ends lost 3 bases at V and 9 bases at J; junction bases unmatched: 6. Written as DNA, the CDR3 is TGTGCCAGCTCACCGCCGGGGGGTGGAACGCAGTATTTT. Translating gives CASSPPGGGTQYF.

This clone was counted once. V usage is TRBV24-1 and J usage is TRBJ2-2, with 7 bases identical to TRBD2. V shed 1 base and J 4 bases; nucleotides not matched to a gene: 5. The CDR3 covers 16 residues. Germline CDR1 reads KGHDR; CDR2 reads SFDVKD. CDR3 sequence: CATSDFRPGGTGELFF. Here the CDR3 DNA reads TGTGCCACCAGTGATTTTCGACCGGGGGGCACCGGGGAGCTGTTTTTT.

The genes are TRBV27 and TRBJ2-7; 7 bases align to TRBD1. The CDR3 consists of 13 residues. Germline V gene sequence: CDR1 MNHEY, CDR2 SMNVEV (reference sequence). Trimming took 5 bases from V and 3 from J; bases not matched to a gene: 4. The CDR3 sequence: CASSLTGSYEQYF. As DNA, the CDR3 is TGTGCCAGCAGTCTGACAGGGAGCTACGAGCAGTACTTC.

This chain joins TRBV27 and TRBJ2-1, with TRBD2 identical over 15 bases. The J segment lost 0 bases and the V segment lost 1 base, leaving 10 bases of the junction unmatched. The CDR3 is 21 amino acids. Germline-derived CDR1 and CDR2 are MNHEY and SMNVEV (reference sequence). CDR3 sequence reads: CASSLLRKGLAGGHSYNEQFF. CDR3 sequence (DNA): TGTGCCAGCAGTTTATTACGAAAAGGACTAGCGGGGGGGCACTCCTACAATGAGCAGTTCTTC.

The chain uses TRBV24-1 and TRBJ2-1, with 14 positions matching TRBD2. CDR3 length equals 15 residues. Germline CDR1 and CDR2: KGHDR and SFDVKD. J gave up 7 bases and V 9 bases, and 7 bases lay outside the gene matches. This CDR3 reads CATRAGTSGSNEQFF. In nucleotides, the CDR3 is TGTGCCACCCGGGCCGGGACTAGCGGGAGTAATGAGCAGTTCTTC.

The J gene is TRBJ2-2, the V gene TRBV27; 8 nucleotides agree with TRBD2. V lost 2 bases, J lost 6 bases, and 5 bases stayed unmatched. From germline, CDR1 is MNHEY and CDR2 SMNVEV (reference sequence). CDR3 size: 15 residues. The CDR3 DNA reads as TGTGCCAGCAGTTTAGGGACTAGTCTGCCCGGGGAGCTGTTTTTT. It encodes CASSLGTSLPGELFF.